Included here is one T cell receptor beta chain sequence, with context. Using immunoSEQ multiplex PCR, the repertoire was profiled, and TCRdb retains in-frame clones only, with some absent. This table has around 65,000 clones, 60% to 85% appearing once. This record belongs to a study of radiotherapy plus CTLA-4 blockade in lung cancer. About the study: Objective responses were observed in about 17% of patients, and disease control was achieved by roughly 31%.

The V end was cut by 0 bases, the J end by 2 bases, with 12 bases between. Germline V gene lookup returns CDR1 SGDLS and CDR2 YYNGEE. The CDR3 sequence is 16 residues long. This sequence originates from a human donor with non-small cell lung cancer who had a complete response to radiotherapy plus ipilimumab. V usage is TRBV9 and J usage is TRBJ2-1; D is tentatively TRBD1 or TRBD2 (5 bases each). The source was peripheral blood, collected from a patient treated with radiotherapy plus ipilimumab. The CDR3 reads CASSVEAGTTYNEQFF. The CDR3 nucleotides are TGTGCCAGCAGCGTAGAGGCAGGGACCACCTACAATGAGCAGTTCTTC.